Listed below are T cell receptor beta chains from one sample, sequenced in a study of identifying expanded T cells in peripheral blood. Measured with immunoSEQ multiplex PCR; TCRdb has only the in-frame clones, and not every one. Of approximately 110,000 clones listed, less than 90% are singletons. Input material: blood. The receptors were sampled from a person aged 18 to 70 in good health. Each CDR3 is given with its conserved first and last residue. A D gene is named only where the DNA matches it firmly.

d_call	v_call	j_call	cdr3_aa	cdr3_nt
.	TRBV7-8	TRBJ1-1	CASSFRGGSHPEAFF	TGTGCCAGCAGCTTCCGAGGTGGCTCCCACCCTGAAGCTTTCTTT
.	TRBV29-1	TRBJ1-2	CSVRGDYGYTF	TGCAGCGTCCGGGGGGACTATGGCTACACCTTC
TRBD1	TRBV7-9	TRBJ1-2	CASSLDSTGLSYTF	TGTGCCAGCAGCTTAGATTCGACAGGGTTATCCTACACCTTC
TRBD1	TRBV13	TRBJ2-7	CASSGDRDEQYF	TGTGCCAGCAGCGGCGACAGGGACGAGCAGTACTTC
.	TRBV10-3	TRBJ2-5	CAISEMGGSETQYF	TGTGCCATCAGTGAGATGGGCGGCTCAGAGACCCAGTACTTC
.	TRBV11-2	TRBJ2-1	CASSLLDSSYNEQFF	TGTGCCAGCAGCCTCCTGGATAGCTCCTACAATGAGCAGTTCTTC
TRBD1	TRBV19	TRBJ1-1	CASMKQGAEAFF	TGTGCCAGTATGAAGCAGGGGGCTGAAGCTTTCTTT
.	TRBV28	TRBJ1-4	CATQDFTTNEKLFF	TGTGCCACCCAGGATTTCACAACTAATGAAAAACTGTTTTTT
.	TRBV7-6	TRBJ1-3	CASSARGPNSGNTIYF	TGTGCCAGCAGCGCCAGGGGACCGAACTCTGGAAACACCATATATTTT
.	TRBV21-1	TRBJ1-6	CASTIGLGGGSFNSPLHF	TGTGCCAGCACCATAGGTTTGGGAGGCGGAAGCTTTAATTCACCCCTCCACTTT
.	TRBV7-3	TRBJ2-7	CASSLLEGFYEQYF	TGTGCCAGCAGCTTACTTGAGGGTTTCTACGAGCAGTACTTC
TRBD1	TRBV25-1	TRBJ1-3	CASSAWTGGVSGNTIYF	TGTGCCAGCAGTGCCTGGACAGGGGGGGTCTCTGGAAACACCATATATTTT
TRBD1	TRBV19	TRBJ2-1	CASSIGQADNEQFF	TGTGCCAGTAGTATCGGACAGGCCGACAATGAGCAGTTCTTC
TRBD2	TRBV5-1	TRBJ2-7	CASSLVTSGRVGEQYF	TGCGCCAGCAGCTTGGTGACTAGCGGGAGGGTAGGCGAGCAGTACTTC
TRBD1	TRBV5-6	TRBJ2-3	CASSSTRGFLEYTQYF	TGTGCCAGCAGCTCAACCAGGGGGTTCCTTGAATATACGCAGTATTTT
.	TRBV5-8	TRBJ1-1	CASSLARGVNTEAFF	TGTGCCAGCAGCTTGGCCAGGGGAGTGAACACTGAAGCTTTCTTT
.	TRBV7-2	TRBJ2-5	CASSLYERVETQYF	TGTGCCAGCAGCTTATACGAGCGGGTGGAGACCCAGTACTTC
.	TRBV7-2	TRBJ2-1	CASSFSLTPSEQFF	TGTGCCAGCAGCTTCTCACTTACCCCAAGTGAGCAGTTCTTC
.	TRBV5-1	TRBJ2-5	CASSPSGLQETQYF	TGCGCCAGCAGCCCATCAGGCCTTCAAGAGACCCAGTACTTC